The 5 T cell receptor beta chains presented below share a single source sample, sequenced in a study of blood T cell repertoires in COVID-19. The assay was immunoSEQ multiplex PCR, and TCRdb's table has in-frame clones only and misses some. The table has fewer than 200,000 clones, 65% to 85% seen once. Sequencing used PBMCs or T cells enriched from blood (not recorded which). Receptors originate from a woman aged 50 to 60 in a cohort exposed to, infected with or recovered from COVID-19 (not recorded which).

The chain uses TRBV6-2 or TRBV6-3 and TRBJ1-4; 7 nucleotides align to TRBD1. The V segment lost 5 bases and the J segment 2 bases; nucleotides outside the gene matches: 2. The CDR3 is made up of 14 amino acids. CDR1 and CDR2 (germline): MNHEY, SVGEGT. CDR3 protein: CASSQDRTNEKLFF. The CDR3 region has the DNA TGTGCCAGCAGTCAGGACAGGACTAATGAAAAACTGTTTTTT.

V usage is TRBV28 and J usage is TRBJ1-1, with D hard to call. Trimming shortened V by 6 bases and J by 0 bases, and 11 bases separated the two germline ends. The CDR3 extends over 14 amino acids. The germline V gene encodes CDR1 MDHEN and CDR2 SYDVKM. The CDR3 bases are TGTGCCAGCAGCTATCCGTCCATGAACACTGAAGCTTTCTTT. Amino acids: CASSYPSMNTEAFF.

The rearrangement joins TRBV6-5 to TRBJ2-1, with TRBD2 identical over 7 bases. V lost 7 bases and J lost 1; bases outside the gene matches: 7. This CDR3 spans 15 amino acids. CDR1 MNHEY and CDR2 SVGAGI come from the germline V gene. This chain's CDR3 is CASTPRGDSYNEQFF. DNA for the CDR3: TGTGCCAGCACCCCCCGGGGGGATTCCTACAATGAGCAGTTCTTC.

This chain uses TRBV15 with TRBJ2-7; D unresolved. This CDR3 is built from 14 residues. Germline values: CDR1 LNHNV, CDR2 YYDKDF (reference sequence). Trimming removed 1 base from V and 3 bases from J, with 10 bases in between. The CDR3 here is CATSRATTSYEQYF. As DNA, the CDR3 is TGTGCCACCAGCAGAGCTACTACGAGCTACGAGCAGTACTTC.

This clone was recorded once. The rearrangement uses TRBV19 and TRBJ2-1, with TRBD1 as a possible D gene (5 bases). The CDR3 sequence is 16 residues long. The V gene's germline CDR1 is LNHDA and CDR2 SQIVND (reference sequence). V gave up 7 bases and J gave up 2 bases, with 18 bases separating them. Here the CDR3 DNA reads TGTGCCAGTAACCCCGTGGGGCAGAGAACCTACAATGAGCAGTTCTTC. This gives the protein CASNPVGQRTYNEQFF. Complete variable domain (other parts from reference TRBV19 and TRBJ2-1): DGGITQSPKYLFRKEGQNVTLSCEQNLNHDAMYWYRQDPGQGLRLIYYSQIVNDFQKGDIAEGYSVSREKKESFPLTVTSAQKNPTAFYLCASNPVGQRTYNEQFFGPGTRLTVL.